This TCR beta chain was sequenced during a study of shared clonotypes between healthy human individuals. Regarding the study as a whole: Sorted-subset sequencing was shown by rarefaction to be incomplete despite large depth. Sampling covered nothing but blood. Tissue TCR repertoires likely differ from those found in blood.

This CDR3 has 11 residues. Per the germline V gene, CDR1 is SNHLY and CDR2 is FYNNEI. Of note for this clone: The antigen remains undetermined. The junction and the germline gene differ at one end; a read error may be behind it.

Assay: immunoSEQ multiplex PCR; the TCRdb copy retains only in-frame clones and omits some. The table has 1,500,000 or so clones, roughly 96% seen once. Donors, healthy HIV-negative adults, lacked recent acute infections or vaccinations. Caucasian adults living in Nashville, Tennessee, provided all samples. The clonotype comes from a man aged 25 to 40 in good health. The sequencing input was naive CD4+ T cells sorted from blood. Subset in this sample: CD45RA+ positively selected. The chain couples TRBV2 to TRBJ2-7, with TRBD2 identical over 7 bases. In DNA, the CDR3 is TGTGCCAGCAGTGTCGGTTCTAGCGGAATCTTC. It codes for CASSVGSSGIF.